A single sample gave rise to the 28 T cell receptor beta chains below, sequenced in a study of blood T cell repertoires in COVID-19. Libraries were prepared by immunoSEQ multiplex PCR; TCRdb keeps only in-frame clonotypes and omits some of them. Of over 85,000 clones in the sample, around 84% are singletons; the top ten hold roughly 25%. Sequenced material: peripheral blood. Receptors originate from a man in his 60s with acute or convalescent COVID-19.

The chain couples TRBV19 to TRBJ1-4; 9 bases fit TRBD1. The junction had 7 bases not matched to a gene; V was cut back by 3 bases and J by 8 bases. This CDR3 spans 15 amino acids. The germline gives CDR1 LNHDA, CDR2 SQIVND (reference sequence). The CDR3: CASSIVTGGLEKLFF. The CDR3 region has the DNA TGTGCCAGTAGTATCGTGACAGGGGGACTGGAAAAACTGTTTTTT.

The rearrangement joins TRBV2 to TRBJ2-3, with D possibly TRBD1 on 6 matching bases. Germline V gene sequence: CDR1 SNHLY, CDR2 FYNNEI. The CDR3 covers 13 residues. The V end lost 6 bases, the J end lost 9 bases, and 16 bases lay between the germline ends. The CDR3 region has the DNA TGTGCCAGCAGAGCACCGCAGGGGTGGACGCAGTATTTT. Translated: CASRAPQGWTQYF.

V gene TRBV19 combines with J gene TRBJ2-2, with 9 positions matching TRBD2. Germline CDR1 and CDR2: LNHDA and SQIVND (reference sequence). V lost 9 bases to trimming and J lost 7 bases; unmatched junction nucleotides: 18. The CDR3 runs to 17 residues. The CDR3 loop is CASCRGSGGMYGGELFF. The CDR3 region has the DNA TGTGCCAGCTGCAGGGGTAGCGGGGGAATGTATGGCGGGGAGCTGTTTTTT.

The rearrangement links TRBV7-2 to TRBJ1-2; 7 bases agree with TRBD1. This CDR3 has 15 amino acids. V lost 1 base to trimming and J lost 1 base; unmatched junction nucleotides: 3. Germline V gene data show CDR1 as SGHTA and CDR2 as FQGNSA. CDR3 sequence: CASSLVGDSNYGYTF. CDR3 nucleotide sequence: TGTGCCAGCAGCTTAGTAGGGGACAGTAACTATGGCTACACCTTC.

The V gene is TRBV4-3, the J gene TRBJ2-1, with D tentatively TRBD1 (6 bases). The CDR3 contains 18 residues. V lost 0 bases and J lost 5, with 20 bases in between. Germline V gene data show CDR1 as LGHNA and CDR2 as YSLEER. CDR3 sequence: CASSQESILRGINNEQFF. CDR3 bases: TGCGCCAGCAGCCAAGAATCCATATTAAGGGGGATTAACAATGAGCAGTTCTTC.

J is TRBJ2-2 and V is TRBV11-3; D gene ambiguous. This CDR3 has 13 amino acids. The germline V gene encodes CDR1 SGHNT and CDR2 YENEEA. With 0 bases removed from V and 4 bases from J, the gap between germline ends came to 3 bases. This CDR3 is CASSLDRTGELFF. The CDR3 region has the DNA TGTGCCAGCAGCTTAGATCGCACCGGGGAGCTGTTTTTT. The variable domain in full, completed from reference TRBV11-3 and TRBJ2-2, reads EAGVVQSPRYKIIEKKQPVAFWCNPISGHNTLYWYLQNLGQGPELLIRYENEEAVDDSQLPKDRFSAERLKGVDSTLKIQPAELGDSAVYLCASSLDRTGELFFGEGSRLTVL.

This CDR3 reads CASSSFYNEQFF. The CDR3 DNA follows: TGTGCCAGCAGTTCGTTCTACAATGAGCAGTTCTTC. This rearrangement joins TRBV6-5 to TRBJ2-1; D remains unclear. The ends were cut back, 4 bases at V and 3 bases at J, with 4 bases in the middle. This CDR3 spans 12 amino acids. Germline assignment: CDR1 MNHEY and CDR2 SVGAGI.

V is TRBV27 and J is TRBJ2-3; no reliable D call. Germline loops: CDR1 MNHEY, CDR2 SMNVEV (reference sequence). The CDR3 runs to 11 residues. Trimming stripped 6 bases from V and 6 bases from J, with 7 bases between. The CDR3 DNA reads TGTGCCAGCAGCCAGAGGGATACGCAGTATTTT. Its protein product is CASSQRDTQYF.

The V call is TRBV5-1, the J call TRBJ1-1; 9 bases line up with TRBD1. Germline CDR1 SGHRS, CDR2 YFSETQ. The CDR3 has 15 residues. J lost 4 bases, V lost 4 bases, and 8 bases had no gene match. The CDR3 DNA sequence: TGCGCCAGCAGCGTTCTACAGGGGGCGCGCACTGAAGCTTTCTTT. Translated, it gives CASSVLQGARTEAFF.

V gene TRBV6-5 combines with J gene TRBJ1-4, with D possibly TRBD1 on 6 matching bases. The CDR3 has 13 amino acids. The V end was cut by 7 bases, the J end by 1 base, with 7 bases between. Germline V gene lookup returns CDR1 MNHEY and CDR2 SVGAGI. The CDR3 bases are TGTGCCAGCACAGGGGTAACTAATGAAAAACTGTTTTTT. This codes for CASTGVTNEKLFF.

The V and J genes are TRBV2 and TRBJ1-3; D unresolved. V lost 2 bases and J 7 bases, leaving 12 bases between the germline ends. The CDR3 is 14 amino acids. Germline assignment: CDR1 SNHLY and CDR2 FYNNEI. CDR3 protein: CASSELRTSNTIYF. CDR3 in DNA: TGTGCCAGCAGTGAACTCCGAACCAGTAACACCATATATTTT. Using reference TRBV2 and TRBJ1-3 for the parts outside the CDR3, the full variable domain is EPEVTQTPSHQVTQMGQEVILRCVPISNHLYFYWYRQILGQKVEFLVSFYNNEISEKSEIFDDQFSVERPDGSNFTLKIRSTKLEDSAMYFCASSELRTSNTIYFGEGSWLTVV.

The J gene is TRBJ1-2, the V gene TRBV5-1; 12 bases are a match to TRBD1. With V trimmed by 4 bases and J by 4 bases, 5 bases remained unmatched. Germline V lookup: CDR1 SGHRS, CDR2 YFSETQ. This CDR3 region has 15 residues. The DNA for the CDR3 is TGCGCCAGCAGCCTTGGGACAGGGGGCCTCTATGGCTACACCTTC. Translation: CASSLGTGGLYGYTF.

The V call is TRBV9, the J call TRBJ2-2; TRBD1 is a possible D gene (6 bases). Germline V gene lookup returns CDR1 SGDLS and CDR2 YYNGEE. Trimming took off 7 bases at V and 2 bases at J, with 9 bases between the two ends. CDR3 length equals 13 residues. The CDR3 region is CASGTPNTGELFF. The DNA for the CDR3 is TGTGCCAGCGGGACACCTAACACCGGGGAGCTGTTTTTT.

This clone was recorded once. The CDR3 DNA follows: TGTGCCAGCAGAGACACAGGGGGAAATCAGCCCCAGCATTTT. This encodes CASRDTGGNQPQHF. The chain links TRBV28 to TRBJ1-5; 8 positions match TRBD1. The CDR3 length is 14 residues. The trim removed 6 bases at V and 4 bases at J, leaving 5 bases unmatched. The germline V gene has CDR1 MDHEN and CDR2 SYDVKM.

The V call is TRBV28, the J call TRBJ1-1; possible D gene TRBD1, 5 bases. This CDR3 spans 15 amino acids. Germline V gene sequence: CDR1 MDHEN, CDR2 SYDVKM. V was cut by 2 bases and J by 11 bases, with 21 bases left in between. As DNA, the CDR3 is TGTGCCAGCAGTTTAGTAGGGGATTACGCCGTCGTGGCTTTCTTT. It is translated as CASSLVGDYAVVAFF. Based on the CDR3 plus reference TRBV28 and TRBJ1-1, the full variable domain is DVKVTQSSRYLVKRTGEKVFLECVQDMDHENMFWYRQDPGLGLRLIYFSYDVKMKEKGDIPEGYSVSREKKERFSLILESASTNQTSMYLCASSLVGDYAVVAFFGQGTRLTVV.

This rearrangement joins TRBV6-1 to TRBJ1-5; possibly TRBD1 for D (5 bases). The CDR3 runs 17 residues. V gave up 2 bases and J gave up 0 bases, with 14 bases separating them. Germline CDR1 MNHNS, CDR2 SASEGT. This CDR3 reads CASSEHSGGFSNQPQHF. In DNA, the CDR3 is TGTGCCAGCAGTGAACACTCCGGGGGATTTAGCAATCAGCCCCAGCATTTT.

The rearrangement joins TRBV3-1 (or the pseudogene TRBV3-2) to TRBJ2-1; D call uncertain. Germline CDR1 LGHDT, CDR2 YNNKEL (reference sequence). V gave up 1 base and J gave up 8 bases, with 6 bases separating them. The CDR3 spans 12 residues. CDR3 sequence reads: CASSQVGYEQFF. In nucleotides, the CDR3 is TGTGCCAGCAGCCAAGTCGGTTATGAGCAGTTCTTC.

The genes are TRBV18 and TRBJ1-1; D possibly corresponds to TRBD1 (5 bases). The CDR3 contains 13 residues. V was shortened by 8 bases and J by 5 bases, with 15 bases between the two germline ends. In germline, CDR1 is KGHSH, CDR2 LQKENI. CDR3 DNA sequence: TGTGCCAGCGACCTCGGGGGGAGGACTGAAGCTTTCTTT. Its translation is CASDLGGRTEAFF.

This clone was observed once. The same CDR3 also results from other DNA sequences found in this sample. For the CDR3, the DNA is TGTGCCAGCAGTTACTCCGGGGTCAATCAGCCCCAGCATTTT. It translates to CASSYSGVNQPQHF. The rearrangement joins TRBV6-5 to TRBJ1-5; D is undetermined. This CDR3 has 14 residues. V gave up 0 bases and J gave up 3 bases, with 6 bases separating them. Per the germline V gene, CDR1 is MNHEY and CDR2 is SVGAGI.

This chain joins TRBV5-1 and TRBJ2-2, with TRBD2 as a possible D gene (6 bases). The V gene's germline CDR1 is SGHRS and CDR2 YFSETQ. Trimming removed 0 bases at V and 4 bases at J, with 10 bases between. The CDR3 has 15 residues. The CDR3 here is CASSLAGGSTGELFF. CDR3 nucleotides: TGCGCCAGCAGCTTGGCCGGGGGATCCACCGGGGAGCTGTTTTTT.

The chain uses TRBV5-6 and TRBJ1-1; D possibly corresponds to TRBD1 (5 bases). This CDR3 comprises 14 residues. Trimming stripped 1 base from V and 3 bases from J, with 10 bases between. From germline, CDR1 is SGHDT and CDR2 YYEEEE. The CDR3 nucleotides read TGTGCCAGCAGCTTGTTGGTAGGGGACACTGAAGCTTTCTTT. Translating gives CASSLLVGDTEAFF.

The genes are TRBV19 and TRBJ2-7; a possible D gene is TRBD1 (5 bases). The CDR3 is 13 residues long. Looked up from germline, CDR1 is LNHDA and CDR2 is SQIVND (reference sequence). V gave up 6 bases and J gave up 6 bases, with 15 bases separating them. As DNA, the CDR3 is TGTGCCAGTAGGAATCTCAGGGCTGGCGAGCAGTACTTC. This sequence encodes CASRNLRAGEQYF. The variable domain in full, with the rest retrieved from reference TRBV19 and TRBJ2-7, is DGGITQSPKYLFRKEGQNVTLSCEQNLNHDAMYWYRQDPGQGLRLIYYSQIVNDFQKGDIAEGYSVSREKKESFPLTVTSAQKNPTAFYLCASRNLRAGEQYFGPGTRLTVT.

The genes are TRBV30 and TRBJ1-1; D gene ambiguous. Germline CDR1 reads GTSNPN; CDR2 reads SVGIG (reference sequence). V lost 5 bases, J lost 4 bases, and 11 bases lay in between. This CDR3 has 12 amino acids. CDR3 sequence reads: CAWVPRSTEAFF. The DNA for the CDR3 is TGTGCCTGGGTGCCCCGGAGCACTGAAGCTTTCTTT.

This clone was observed a single time. The J gene is TRBJ2-1, the V gene TRBV19, with 7 bases aligning to TRBD1. CDR3 length equals 15 residues. V gave up 6 bases and J gave up 0 bases; unmatched junction bases: 5. Germline CDR1 and CDR2: LNHDA and SQIVND (reference sequence). The CDR3 DNA reads TGTGCCAGTAGGGACAGGTCAAGCTCCTACAATGAGCAGTTCTTC. Protein product: CASRDRSSSYNEQFF.

The chain joins TRBV6-4 to TRBJ1-5, with D tentatively TRBD1 (6 bases). This CDR3 has 14 amino acids. V dropped 7 bases and J dropped 5 bases, with 15 bases sitting between them. The V gene's germline CDR1 is MRHNA and CDR2 SNTAGT. CDR3 in amino acids: CASKNEGVDQPQHF. The CDR3, as DNA: TGTGCCAGCAAGAACGAGGGGGTAGATCAGCCCCAGCATTTT.

CDR3 amino acids: CASSYSQIQPQHF. The CDR3, as DNA: TGTGCCAGCAGTTACTCACAGATTCAGCCCCAGCATTTT. The chain recombines TRBV6-6 with TRBJ1-5; D is uncertain. V lost 0 bases, J lost 6 bases, and 6 bases lay in between. This CDR3 has 13 amino acids. Germline values: CDR1 MNHNY, CDR2 SVGAGI (reference sequence).

This clone was detected a few times. The chain has TRBV6-5 and TRBJ1-3; D is ambiguous. The germline V gene encodes CDR1 MNHEY and CDR2 SVGAGI. CDR3 length equals 15 residues. The ends were cut back, 6 bases at V and 0 bases at J, with 12 bases in the middle. The DNA of the CDR3 is TGTGCCAGCAGGTCCCAGCGGAGCTCTGGAAACACCATATATTTT. Encoded protein: CASRSQRSSGNTIYF.

The rearrangement joins TRBV9 to TRBJ2-3, with D possibly matching TRBD2 (6 bases). Per germline, CDR1 SGDLS and CDR2 YYNGEE. Trimming stripped 4 bases from V and 3 bases from J, with 9 bases between. This CDR3 region has 13 residues. In nucleotides, the CDR3 is TGTGCCAGCAGCTACGGGGGTACAGATACGCAGTATTTT. The encoded protein is CASSYGGTDTQYF. The entire variable domain, with the rest obtained from reference TRBV9 and TRBJ2-3, is as follows: DSGVTQTPKHLITATGQRVTLRCSPRSGDLSVYWYQQSLDQGLQFLIQYYNGEERAKGNILERFSAQQFPDLHSELNLSSLELGDSALYFCASSYGGTDTQYFGPGTRLTVL.